This TCR beta chain was recovered during a study of follicular helper T cells after annual influenza vaccination. The CDR3 loop spans 13 amino acids. Germline loops: CDR1 SGHNT, CDR2 YYREEE (reference sequence). Trimming left V 7 bases short and J 4 bases short, with 12 bases between. In its sample, this clone was seen once. Sequencing used immunoSEQ multiplex PCR; TCRdb keeps in-frame clones, though not all of them. The sample has about 10,000 clones; under 80% are singletons. The sequencing used CXCR5- memory CD4+ T cells sorted from blood, collected 6 weeks after influenza vaccination. This chain joins TRBV5-4 and TRBJ2-1; weak D call: TRBD2 (5 bases). The TCR originated in an adult who received the influenza vaccine. The CDR3: CASSLERYNEQFF. In DNA, the CDR3 is TGTGCCAGCTCCTTGGAGCGGTACAATGAGCAGTTCTTC.